This T cell receptor (beta chain) originates from a study of cytomegalovirus exposure and HLA in healthy donors. The germline gives CDR1 SNHLY, CDR2 FYNNEI. The CDR3 spans 13 residues. The germline V and J ends were trimmed by 6 bases and 1 base, with 9 bases remaining between them. Both 60 Vbeta primers and 13 Jbeta primers went into the PCR. Assay used: immunoSEQ multiplex PCR; TCRdb lists only in-frame clones, some missing. The data contain roughly 98,000 clones, roughly 81% of them seen just once; the ten biggest clones take up more than 1.4%. The chain has TRBV2 and TRBJ1-1, with D possibly TRBD1 on 5 matching bases. This sequence was found in a man aged 35 to 55 in good health and CMV-seronegative. The specimen sequenced was PBMCs. CDR3 DNA sequence: TGTGCCAGCAGACAGGAAGAGAACACTGAAGCTTTCTTT. Its protein is CASRQEENTEAFF. Full variable domain (rest looked up from reference TRBV2 and TRBJ1-1): EPEVTQTPSHQVTQMGQEVILRCVPISNHLYFYWYRQILGQKVEFLVSFYNNEISEKSEIFDDQFSVERPDGSNFTLKIRSTKLEDSAMYFCASRQEENTEAFFGQGTRLTVV.